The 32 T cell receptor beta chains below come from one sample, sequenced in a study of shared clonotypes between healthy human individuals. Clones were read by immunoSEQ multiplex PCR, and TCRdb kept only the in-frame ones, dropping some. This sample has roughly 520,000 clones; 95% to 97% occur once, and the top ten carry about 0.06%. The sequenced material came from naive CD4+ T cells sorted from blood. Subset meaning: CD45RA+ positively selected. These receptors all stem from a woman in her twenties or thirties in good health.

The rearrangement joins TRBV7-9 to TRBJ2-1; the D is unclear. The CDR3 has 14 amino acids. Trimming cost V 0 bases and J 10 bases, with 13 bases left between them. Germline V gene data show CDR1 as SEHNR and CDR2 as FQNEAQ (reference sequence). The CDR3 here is CASSLARTGREQFF. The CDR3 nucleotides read TGTGCCAGCAGCTTAGCGCGGACGGGCCGGGAGCAGTTCTTC.

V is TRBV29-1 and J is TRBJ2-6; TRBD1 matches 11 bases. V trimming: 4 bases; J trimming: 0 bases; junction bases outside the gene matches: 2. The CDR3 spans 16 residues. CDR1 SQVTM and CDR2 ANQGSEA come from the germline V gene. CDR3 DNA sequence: TGCAGCGTTGGGGGACAGGGGGTCTCTGGGGCCAACGTCCTGACTTTC. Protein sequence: CSVGGQGVSGANVLTF.

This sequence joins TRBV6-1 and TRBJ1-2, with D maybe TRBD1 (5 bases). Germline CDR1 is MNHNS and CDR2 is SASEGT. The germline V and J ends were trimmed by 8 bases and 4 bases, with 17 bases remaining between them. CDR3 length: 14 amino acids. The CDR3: CASFLADSGYGYTF. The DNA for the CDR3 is TGTGCCAGCTTCCTAGCCGACAGTGGCTATGGCTACACCTTC.

The CDR3 DNA reads TGTGCCAGCAGCCGAGTCGAAGACGTCTACGAGCAGTACTTC. Translating it yields CASSRVEDVYEQYF. The rearrangement uses TRBV7-9 and TRBJ2-7; unclear D gene. The CDR3 sequence is 14 residues long. V was trimmed by 5 bases and J by 3 bases, leaving 14 bases between them. Germline CDR1 reads SEHNR; CDR2 reads FQNEAQ (reference sequence).

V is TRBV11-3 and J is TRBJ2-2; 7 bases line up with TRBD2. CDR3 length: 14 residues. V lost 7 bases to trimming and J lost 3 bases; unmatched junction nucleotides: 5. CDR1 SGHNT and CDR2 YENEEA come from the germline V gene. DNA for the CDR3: TGTGCCAGCACCCCGGGGGGATACACCGGGGAGCTGTTTTTT. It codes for CASTPGGYTGELFF.

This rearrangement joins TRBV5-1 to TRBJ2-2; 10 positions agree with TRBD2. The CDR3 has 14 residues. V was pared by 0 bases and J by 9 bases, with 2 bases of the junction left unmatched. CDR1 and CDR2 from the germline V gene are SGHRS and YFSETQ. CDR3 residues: CASSLELAGRELFF. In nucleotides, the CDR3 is TGCGCCAGCAGCTTGGAACTAGCGGGGCGGGAGCTGTTTTTT.

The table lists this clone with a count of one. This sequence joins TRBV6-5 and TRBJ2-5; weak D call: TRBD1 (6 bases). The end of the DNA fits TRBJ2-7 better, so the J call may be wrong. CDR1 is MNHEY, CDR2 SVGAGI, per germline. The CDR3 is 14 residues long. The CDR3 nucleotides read TGTGCCAGCAGTAGGGGACATTCTCGCAACGAGCAGTACTTC. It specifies CASSRGHSRNEQYF.

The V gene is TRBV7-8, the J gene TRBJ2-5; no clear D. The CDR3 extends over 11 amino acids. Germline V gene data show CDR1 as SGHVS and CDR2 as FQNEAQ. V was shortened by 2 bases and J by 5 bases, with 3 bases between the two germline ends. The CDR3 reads CASSLLETQYF. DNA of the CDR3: TGTGCCAGCAGCTTATTGGAGACCCAGTACTTC.

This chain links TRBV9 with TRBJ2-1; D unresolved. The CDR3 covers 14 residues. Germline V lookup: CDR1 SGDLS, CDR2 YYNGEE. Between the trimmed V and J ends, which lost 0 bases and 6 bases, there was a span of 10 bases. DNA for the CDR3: TGTGCCAGCAGCGTAGGGAACGCTTTCAATGAGCAGTTCTTC. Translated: CASSVGNAFNEQFF.

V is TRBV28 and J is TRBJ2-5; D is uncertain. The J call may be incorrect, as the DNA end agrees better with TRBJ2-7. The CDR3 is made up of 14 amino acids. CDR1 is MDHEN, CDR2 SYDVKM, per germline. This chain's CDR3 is CASTSPPSSYEQYF. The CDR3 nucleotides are TGTGCCAGCACCTCACCGCCGAGCTCCTACGAGCAGTACTTC.

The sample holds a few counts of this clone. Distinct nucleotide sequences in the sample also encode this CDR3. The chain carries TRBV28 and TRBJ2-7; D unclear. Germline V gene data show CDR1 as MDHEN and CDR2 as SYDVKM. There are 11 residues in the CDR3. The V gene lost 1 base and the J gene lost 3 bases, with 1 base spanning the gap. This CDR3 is CASSLYYEQYF. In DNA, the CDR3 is TGTGCCAGCAGTTTATACTACGAGCAGTACTTC. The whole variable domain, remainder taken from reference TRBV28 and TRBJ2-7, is DVKVTQSSRYLVKRTGEKVFLECVQDMDHENMFWYRQDPGLGLRLIYFSYDVKMKEKGDIPEGYSVSREKKERFSLILESASTNQTSMYLCASSLYYEQYFGPGTRLTVT.

The DNA of the CDR3 is TGTGCCAGCTCACCAGGGGCTACGGATGAAAAACTGTTTTTT. Its translation: CASSPGATDEKLFF. The chain recombines TRBV18 with TRBJ1-4; TRBD1 might be the D (5 bases). V was cut by 2 bases and J by 6 bases, with 10 bases left in between. From germline, CDR1 is KGHSH and CDR2 LQKENI. This CDR3 is 14 amino acids long.

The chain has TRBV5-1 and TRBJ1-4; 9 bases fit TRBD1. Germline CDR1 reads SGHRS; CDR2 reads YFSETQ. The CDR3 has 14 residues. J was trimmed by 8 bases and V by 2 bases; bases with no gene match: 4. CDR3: CASSFGTGKEKLFF. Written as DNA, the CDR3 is TGCGCCAGCAGCTTCGGGACAGGGAAGGAAAAACTGTTTTTT.

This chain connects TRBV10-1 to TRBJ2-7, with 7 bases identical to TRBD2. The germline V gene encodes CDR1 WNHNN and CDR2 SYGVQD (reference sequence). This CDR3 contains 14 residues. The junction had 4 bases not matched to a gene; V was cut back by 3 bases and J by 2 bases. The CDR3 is CASSDVRGAYEQYF. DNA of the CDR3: TGCGCCAGCAGTGACGTCCGGGGGGCCTACGAGCAGTACTTC.

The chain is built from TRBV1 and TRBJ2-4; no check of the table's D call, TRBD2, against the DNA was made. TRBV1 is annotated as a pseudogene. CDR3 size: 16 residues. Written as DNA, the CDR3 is TGCACCAGCAGCCCACTAGCGGGAGCGTCCAAAAACATTCAGTACTTC. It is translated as CTSSPLAGASKNIQYF.

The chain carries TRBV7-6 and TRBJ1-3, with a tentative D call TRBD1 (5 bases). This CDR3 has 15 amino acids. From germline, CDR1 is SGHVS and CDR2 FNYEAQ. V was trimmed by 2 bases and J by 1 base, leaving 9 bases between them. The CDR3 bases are TGTGCCAGCAGCTTATTGCAGGGATCTGGAAACACCATATATTTT. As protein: CASSLLQGSGNTIYF.

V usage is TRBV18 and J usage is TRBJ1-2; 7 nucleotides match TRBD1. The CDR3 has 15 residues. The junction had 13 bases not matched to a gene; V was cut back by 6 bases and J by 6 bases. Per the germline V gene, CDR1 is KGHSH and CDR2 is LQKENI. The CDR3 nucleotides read TGTGCCAGCTCGCCAAGACAGGGACGTTTGGATGGCTACACCTTC. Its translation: CASSPRQGRLDGYTF.

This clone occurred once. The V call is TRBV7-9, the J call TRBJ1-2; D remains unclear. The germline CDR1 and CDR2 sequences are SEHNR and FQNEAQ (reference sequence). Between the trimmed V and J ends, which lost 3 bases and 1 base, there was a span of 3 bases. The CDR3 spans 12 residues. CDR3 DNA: TGTGCCAGCAGCTTTGGTAACTATGGCTACACCTTC. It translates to CASSFGNYGYTF.

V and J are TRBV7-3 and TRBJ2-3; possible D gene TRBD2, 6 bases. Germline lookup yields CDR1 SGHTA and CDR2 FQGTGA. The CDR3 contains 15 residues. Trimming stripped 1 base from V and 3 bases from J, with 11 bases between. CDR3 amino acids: CASSLIGGFTDTQYF. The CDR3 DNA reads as TGTGCCAGCAGCTTAATCGGGGGTTTTACAGATACGCAGTATTTT. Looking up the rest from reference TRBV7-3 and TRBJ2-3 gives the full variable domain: GAGVSQTPSNKVTEKGKYVELRCDPISGHTALYWYRQSLGQGPEFLIYFQGTGAADDSGLPNDRFFAVRPEGSVSTLKIQRTERGDSAVYLCASSLIGGFTDTQYFGPGTRLTVL.

Here the CDR3 DNA reads TGTGCCAGCAGCCCACCCCAGGGCATGAACACTGAAGCTTTCTTT. It yields the protein CASSPPQGMNTEAFF. This chain connects TRBV7-8 to TRBJ1-1; possibly TRBD1 for D (5 bases). CDR3 length: 15 amino acids. CDR1 and CDR2 (germline): SGHVS, FQNEAQ. Trimming pared 5 bases from V and 0 bases from J, leaving 13 bases between.

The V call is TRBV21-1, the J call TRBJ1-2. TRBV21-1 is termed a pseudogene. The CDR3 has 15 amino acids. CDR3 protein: CASSKEYRANYGYTF. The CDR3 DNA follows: TGTGCCAGCAGCAAAGAGTATAGGGCTAACTATGGCTACACCTTC.

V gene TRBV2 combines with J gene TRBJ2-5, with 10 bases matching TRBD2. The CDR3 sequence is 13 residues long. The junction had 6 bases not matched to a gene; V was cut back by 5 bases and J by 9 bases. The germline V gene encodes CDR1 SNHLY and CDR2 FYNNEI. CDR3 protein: CASSPGTSVPQYF. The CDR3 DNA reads TGTGCCAGCAGTCCCGGGACTAGCGTGCCCCAGTACTTC.

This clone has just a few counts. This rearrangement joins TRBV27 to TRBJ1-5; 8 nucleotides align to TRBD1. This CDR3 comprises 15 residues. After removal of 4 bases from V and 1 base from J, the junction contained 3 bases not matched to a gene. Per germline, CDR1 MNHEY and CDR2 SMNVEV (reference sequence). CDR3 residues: CASSSDRGSNQPQHF. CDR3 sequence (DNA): TGTGCCAGCAGTTCAGACAGGGGAAGCAATCAGCCCCAGCATTTT.

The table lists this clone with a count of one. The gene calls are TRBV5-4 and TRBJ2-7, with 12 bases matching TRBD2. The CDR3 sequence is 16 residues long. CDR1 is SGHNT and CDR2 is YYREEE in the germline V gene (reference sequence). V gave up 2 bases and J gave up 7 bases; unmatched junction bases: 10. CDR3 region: CASSLRRLAGVREQYF. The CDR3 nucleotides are TGTGCCAGCAGCTTACGTCGACTAGCGGGAGTTCGTGAGCAGTACTTC.

CDR3 loop: CASSRDRGGYGYTF. The CDR3 DNA is TGTGCCAGCAGTCGGGACAGGGGCGGCTATGGCTACACCTTC. This sequence joins TRBV6-5 and TRBJ1-2, with 10 positions matching TRBD1. CDR1 MNHEY and CDR2 SVGAGI come from the germline V gene. V shed 5 bases and J 4 bases; nucleotides not matched to a gene: 4. The CDR3 is 14 residues long.

The CDR3 loop is CASSRLGRRKYNEQFF. In DNA form, the CDR3 reads TGTGCCAGCAGCCGACTCGGGAGGCGAAAATACAATGAGCAGTTCTTC. V usage is TRBV14 and J usage is TRBJ2-1; 7 bases match TRBD2. Germline assignment: CDR1 SGHDN and CDR2 FVKESK. Trimming took 4 bases from V and 4 from J; bases not matched to a gene: 10. The CDR3 is 16 amino acids.

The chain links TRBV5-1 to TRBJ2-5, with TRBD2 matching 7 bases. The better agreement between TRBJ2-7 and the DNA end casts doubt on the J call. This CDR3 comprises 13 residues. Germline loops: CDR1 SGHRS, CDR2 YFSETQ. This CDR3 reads CASSHGTILEQYF. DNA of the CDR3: TGCGCCAGCAGCCACGGGACTATTCTCGAGCAGTACTTC.

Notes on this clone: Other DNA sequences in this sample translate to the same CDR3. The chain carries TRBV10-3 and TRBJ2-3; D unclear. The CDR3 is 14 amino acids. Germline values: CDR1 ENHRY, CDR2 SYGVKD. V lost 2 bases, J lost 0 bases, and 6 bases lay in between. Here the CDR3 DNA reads TGTGCCATCAGTGAGGGGCTGAGCACAGATACGCAGTATTTT. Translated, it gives CAISEGLSTDTQYF.

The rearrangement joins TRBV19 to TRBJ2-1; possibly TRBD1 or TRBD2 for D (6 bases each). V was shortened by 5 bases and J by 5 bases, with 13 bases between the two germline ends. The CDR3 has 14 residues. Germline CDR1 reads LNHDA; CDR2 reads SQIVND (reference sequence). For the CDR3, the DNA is TGTGCCAGTAGTTTCTCAGGGGAGGACAATGAGCAGTTCTTC. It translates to CASSFSGEDNEQFF.

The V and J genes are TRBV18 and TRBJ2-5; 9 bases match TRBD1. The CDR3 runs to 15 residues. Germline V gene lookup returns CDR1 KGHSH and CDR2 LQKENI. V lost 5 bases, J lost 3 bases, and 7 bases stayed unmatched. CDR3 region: CASSSLQGAEETQYF. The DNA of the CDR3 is TGTGCCAGCTCATCCCTACAGGGGGCTGAAGAGACCCAGTACTTC.

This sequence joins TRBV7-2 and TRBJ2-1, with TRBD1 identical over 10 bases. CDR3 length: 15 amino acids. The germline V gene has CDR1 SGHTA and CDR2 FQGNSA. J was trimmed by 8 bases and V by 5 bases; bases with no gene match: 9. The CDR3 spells CASSQPGTGAHEQFF. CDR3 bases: TGTGCCAGCAGCCAACCCGGGACAGGGGCCCATGAGCAGTTCTTC.

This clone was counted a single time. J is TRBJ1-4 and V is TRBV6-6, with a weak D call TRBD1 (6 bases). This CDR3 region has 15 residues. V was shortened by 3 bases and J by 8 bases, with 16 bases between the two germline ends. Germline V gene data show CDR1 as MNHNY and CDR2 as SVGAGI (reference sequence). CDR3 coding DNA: TGTGCCAGCAGTTATCTCCGGGGGCGCGAAGAAAAACTGTTTTTT. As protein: CASSYLRGREEKLFF.